The 18 T cell receptor beta chains presented below share a single source sample, sequenced in a study of blood T cell repertoires in COVID-19. Repertoires were generated with immunoSEQ multiplex PCR, while TCRdb's copy carries only in-frame clones and drops some. The sample consists of over 200,000 clones, about nine tenths of them appearing once. Sequencing was carried out using peripheral blood. The receptors were sampled from a man aged 30-40 years who had recovered from COVID-19.

The V and J genes are TRBV6-5 and TRBJ1-1; D ambiguous. Germline assignment: CDR1 MNHEY and CDR2 SVGAGI. The CDR3 spans 14 residues. V was trimmed by 4 bases and J by 1 base, leaving 10 bases between them. DNA of the CDR3: TGTGCCAGCAGTTGGCAGGAATCGAACACTGAAGCTTTCTTT. Protein product: CASSWQESNTEAFF.

This chain connects TRBV7-2 to TRBJ1-1; D possibly corresponds to TRBD1 (5 bases). The V end was cut by 3 bases, the J end by 3 bases, with 11 bases between. There are 14 residues in the CDR3. From germline, CDR1 is SGHTA and CDR2 FQGNSA. CDR3 amino acids: CASSFSGGDTEAFF. The DNA of the CDR3 is TGTGCCAGCAGCTTCAGCGGAGGGGACACTGAAGCTTTCTTT.

Notes on this clone: The junction departs from germline at one end; a sequencing error may be responsible. This chain connects TRBV6-2 or TRBV6-3 to TRBJ2-5; D ambiguous. Germline assignment: CDR1 MNHEY and CDR2 SVGEGT. The CDR3 has 13 residues. CDR3: CASRYSSAETQYF. In nucleotides, the CDR3 is TGTGCCAGCAGGTACTCTAGTGCAGAGACCCAGTACTTC.

The DNA for the CDR3 is TGTGTCAGAAGCTTAAACAAAATGACAGGGTATAGCAATCAGCCCCAGCATTTT. Translated: CVRSLNKMTGYSNQPQHF. J is TRBJ1-5 and V is TRBV7-5; TRBD1 is the table's D call and was not checked against the DNA. TRBV7-5 is flagged as a pseudogene. CDR3 length: 18 amino acids.

This clone was counted a single time. The V gene is TRBV6-4, the J gene TRBJ1-2; 10 bases match TRBD1. The CDR3 has 13 residues. CDR1 and CDR2 from the germline V gene are MRHNA and SNTAGT. Unmatched junction bases numbered 9, after V lost 6 bases and J lost 11 bases. The CDR3 reads CASSADRGSWYTF. The CDR3, as DNA: TGTGCCAGCAGCGCGGACAGGGGGAGTTGGTACACCTTC.

The genes are TRBV5-1 and TRBJ2-5; D not resolved. CDR3 length: 14 residues. The germline V gene encodes CDR1 SGHRS and CDR2 YFSETQ. With 0 bases removed from V and 2 bases from J, the gap between germline ends came to 8 bases. CDR3 DNA sequence: TGCGCCAGCAGCTTGGGTTGGCAGCAAGAGACCCAGTACTTC. Residues: CASSLGWQQETQYF. Based on the CDR3 plus reference TRBV5-1 and TRBJ2-5, the full variable domain is KAGVTQTPRYLIKTRGQQVTLSCSPISGHRSVSWYQQTPGQGLQFLFEYFSETQRNKGNFPGRFSGRQFSNSRSEMNVSTLELGDSALYLCASSLGWQQETQYFGPGTRLLVL.

The J gene is TRBJ2-2, the V gene TRBV7-2; TRBD2 matches at 7 bases. Germline assignment: CDR1 SGHTA and CDR2 FQGNSA. This CDR3 contains 15 residues. V lost 3 bases to trimming and J lost 1 base; unmatched junction nucleotides: 2. CDR3 in DNA: TGTGCCAGCAGCTTCGCGGGGGTGAACACCGGGGAGCTGTTTTTT. Its translation is CASSFAGVNTGELFF.

This clone was observed a few times. The chain recombines TRBV4-3 with TRBJ1-4, with D tentatively TRBD1 (6 bases). Germline V gene lookup returns CDR1 LGHNA and CDR2 YSLEER. This CDR3 comprises 14 residues. Trimming stripped 1 base from V and 7 bases from J, with 10 bases between. The CDR3 loop is CASSQARGSEKLFF. In nucleotides, the CDR3 is TGCGCCAGCAGCCAAGCAAGGGGGAGTGAAAAACTGTTTTTT.

The chain carries TRBV6-5 and TRBJ2-1; D is possibly TRBD2 (5 bases). This CDR3 has 15 residues. V gave up 6 bases and J gave up 4 bases, with 16 bases separating them. CDR1 and CDR2 (germline): MNHEY, SVGAGI. CDR3 nucleotides: TGTGCCAGCAGATACACTAGGGATACATACAATGAGCAGTTCTTC. It is translated as CASRYTRDTYNEQFF.

CDR3 residues: CASRLAPQDIQYF. For the CDR3, the DNA is TGTGCCAGCAGACTAGCGCCTCAAGACATTCAGTACTTC. The chain is built from TRBV3-1 (or the pseudogene TRBV3-2) and TRBJ2-4, with TRBD2 matching over 7 bases. The trim removed 6 bases at V and 8 bases at J, leaving 7 bases unmatched. CDR1 and CDR2 from the germline V gene are LGHDT and YNNKEL (reference sequence). The CDR3 consists of 13 residues.

The J gene is TRBJ1-2, the V gene TRBV5-4, with 8 bases identical to TRBD1. The ends lost 0 bases at V and 7 bases at J; junction bases unmatched: 5. The CDR3 has 14 residues. Germline CDR1 and CDR2: SGHNT and YYREEE (reference sequence). The CDR3 sequence is CASSLDRGIFGYTF. CDR3 nucleotide sequence: TGTGCCAGCAGCTTGGACAGGGGGATTTTTGGCTACACCTTC. Full variable domain (rest looked up from reference TRBV5-4 and TRBJ1-2): ETGVTQSPTHLIKTRGQQVTLRCSSQSGHNTVSWYQQALGQGPQFIFQYYREEENGRGNFPPRFSGLQFPNYSSELNVNALELDDSALYLCASSLDRGIFGYTFGSGTRLTVV.

The chain uses TRBV12-2 and TRBJ2-1; the table calls TRBD1, which could not be checked here. TRBV12-2 is annotated as a pseudogene. CDR3 length: 11 residues. CDR3 coding DNA: TGTGCAAGTCGCCTTACTGACAGTCGGTTCTTC. Amino acids: CASRLTDSRFF.

J is TRBJ2-1 and V is TRBV25-1; TRBD2 matches at 13 bases. Unmatched junction bases numbered 5, after V lost 4 bases and J lost 8 bases. Germline lookup yields CDR1 MGHDK and CDR2 SYGVNS. The CDR3 contains 15 residues. As DNA, the CDR3 is TGTGCCAGCAGTGCTCTTGGACTAGCGGGAGATGAGCAGTTCTTC. It specifies CASSALGLAGDEQFF.

V gene TRBV30 combines with J gene TRBJ2-5, with D possibly matching TRBD2 (6 bases). The CDR3 consists of 15 residues. V lost 0 bases and J lost 1, with 12 bases in between. CDR1 GTSNPN and CDR2 SVGIG come from the germline V gene (reference sequence). The CDR3, as DNA: TGTGCCTGGAGTGTATGGCGGGGATCCCAAGAGACCCAGTACTTC. It specifies CAWSVWRGSQETQYF.

V is TRBV6-2 or TRBV6-3 and J is TRBJ1-1; 12 bases match TRBD1. The CDR3 spans 17 residues. V was clipped by 2 bases and J by 3 bases; unmatched bases: 7. CDR1 and CDR2 (germline): MNHEY, SVGEGT. The CDR3 DNA reads TGTGCCAGCAGTTACCGAGCCGGGACAGGGGGCGACACTGAAGCTTTCTTT. Its protein product is CASSYRAGTGGDTEAFF.

The V gene is TRBV6-4, the J gene TRBJ2-2, with 8 nucleotides matching TRBD1. CDR3 size: 15 residues. With V trimmed by 0 bases and J by 3 bases, 0 bases remained unmatched. Looked up from germline, CDR1 is MRHNA and CDR2 is SNTAGT. The CDR3 sequence: CASSDSTGDTGELFF. The CDR3 bases are TGTGCCAGCAGTGACTCGACAGGGGACACCGGGGAGCTGTTTTTT.

The gene calls are TRBV11-2 and TRBJ2-3; 10 nucleotides agree with TRBD2. Germline loops: CDR1 SGHAT, CDR2 FQNNGV. V was pared by 5 bases and J by 4 bases, with 6 bases of the junction left unmatched. The CDR3 runs 15 residues. This CDR3 reads CASSPQRGGSDTQYF. Here the CDR3 DNA reads TGTGCCAGCAGCCCCCAGCGGGGGGGATCAGATACGCAGTATTTT.

This clone came up a few times. The V and J genes are TRBV7-9 and TRBJ1-5; tentatively, D is TRBD1 (6 bases). Germline-derived CDR1 and CDR2 are SEHNR and FQNEAQ (reference sequence). CDR3 length: 17 residues. V shed 5 bases and J shed 10 bases, with 27 bases lying between them. The CDR3 sequence is CASSIGRDTVTIYPQHF. The DNA for the CDR3 is TGTGCCAGCAGCATTGGACGGGACACAGTGACAATCTATCCCCAGCATTTT.